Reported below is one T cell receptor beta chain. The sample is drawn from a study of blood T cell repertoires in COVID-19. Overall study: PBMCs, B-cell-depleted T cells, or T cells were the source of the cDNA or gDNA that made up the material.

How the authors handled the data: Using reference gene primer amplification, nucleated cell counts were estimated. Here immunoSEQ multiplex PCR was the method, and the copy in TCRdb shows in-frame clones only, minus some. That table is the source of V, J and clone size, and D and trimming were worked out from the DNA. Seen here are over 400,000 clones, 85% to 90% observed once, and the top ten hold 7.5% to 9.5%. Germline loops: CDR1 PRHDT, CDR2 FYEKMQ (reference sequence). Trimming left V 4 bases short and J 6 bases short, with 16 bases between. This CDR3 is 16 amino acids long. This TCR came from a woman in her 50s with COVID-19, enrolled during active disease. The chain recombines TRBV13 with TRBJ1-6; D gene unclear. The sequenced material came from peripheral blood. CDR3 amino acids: CASSYRVGLTNSPLHF. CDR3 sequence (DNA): TGTGCCAGCAGCTACCGGGTTGGATTAACTAATTCACCCCTCCACTTT.